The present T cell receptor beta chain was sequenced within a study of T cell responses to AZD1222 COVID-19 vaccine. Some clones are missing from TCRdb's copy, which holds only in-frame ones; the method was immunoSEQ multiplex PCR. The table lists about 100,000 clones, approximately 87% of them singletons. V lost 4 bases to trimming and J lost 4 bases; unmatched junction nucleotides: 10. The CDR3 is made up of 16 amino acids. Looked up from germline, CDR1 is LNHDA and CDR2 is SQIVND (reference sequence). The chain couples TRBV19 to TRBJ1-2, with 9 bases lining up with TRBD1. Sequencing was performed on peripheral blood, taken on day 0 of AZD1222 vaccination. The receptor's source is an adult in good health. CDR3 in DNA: TGTGCCAGTAGTAGCGGACAGGGGCAAGCGGCCTATGGCTACACCTTC. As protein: CASSSGQGQAAYGYTF.